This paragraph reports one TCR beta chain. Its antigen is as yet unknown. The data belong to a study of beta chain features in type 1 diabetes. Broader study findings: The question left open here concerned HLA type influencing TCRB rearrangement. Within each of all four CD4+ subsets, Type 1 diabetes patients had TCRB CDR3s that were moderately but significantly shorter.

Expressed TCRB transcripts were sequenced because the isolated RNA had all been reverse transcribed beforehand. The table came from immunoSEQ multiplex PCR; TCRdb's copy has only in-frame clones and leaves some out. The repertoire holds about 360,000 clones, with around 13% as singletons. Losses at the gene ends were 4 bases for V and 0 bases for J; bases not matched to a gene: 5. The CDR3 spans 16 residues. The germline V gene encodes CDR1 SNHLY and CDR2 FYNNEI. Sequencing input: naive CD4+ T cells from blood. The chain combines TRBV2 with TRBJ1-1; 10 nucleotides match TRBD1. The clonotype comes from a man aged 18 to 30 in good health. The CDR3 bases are TGTGCCAGCAGTGCGGGACAGGGGATCATGAACACTGAAGCTTTCTTT. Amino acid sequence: CASSAGQGIMNTEAFF. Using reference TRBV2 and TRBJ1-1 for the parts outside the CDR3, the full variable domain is EPEVTQTPSHQVTQMGQEVILRCVPISNHLYFYWYRQILGQKVEFLVSFYNNEISEKSEIFDDQFSVERPDGSNFTLKIRSTKLEDSAMYFCASSAGQGIMNTEAFFGQGTRLTVV.